The next 14 T cell receptor beta chains were all read from a single sample in a study of radiation and T cells in renal cell carcinoma. Data came from immunoSEQ multiplex PCR; TCRdb stores just in-frame clones and leaves some out. The data contain about 150,000 clones, about nine tenths of them seen just once; the ten biggest clones take up 10% to 15%. Time point denoted: blood 2 weeks post-SBRT. Specified treatment: 15 Gy SBRT to primary tumor, nephrectomy 4 weeks later. Sequenced here: blood, sampled from a patient whose treatment included radiotherapy and nephrectomy. Receptors were obtained from a woman in her forties or fifties with renal cell carcinoma.

This rearrangement joins TRBV19 to TRBJ1-6; D gene uncertain. The CDR3 length is 14 residues. V was trimmed by 10 bases and J by 0 bases, leaving 10 bases between them. The V gene's germline CDR1 is LNHDA and CDR2 SQIVND (reference sequence). The CDR3 region has the DNA TGTGCCACCTCACTTCGCTCCTATAATTCACCCCTCCACTTT. It codes for CATSLRSYNSPLHF.

This sequence joins TRBV5-1 and TRBJ1-1, with no clear D. V gave up 0 bases and J gave up 4 bases, with 13 bases separating them. Per germline, CDR1 SGHRS and CDR2 YFSETQ. The CDR3 length is 15 residues. DNA of the CDR3: TGCGCCAGCAGCTTGGAGGTGGCAACGAGCACTGAAGCTTTCTTT. Its protein is CASSLEVATSTEAFF.

The chain joins TRBV6-6 to TRBJ2-5; perhaps TRBD2 as D (6 bases). TRBJ2-7 explains the end of the DNA better; the J call may be wrong. There are 13 residues in the CDR3. CDR1 MNHNY and CDR2 SVGAGI come from the germline V gene (reference sequence). CDR3 protein: CASSLGLSYEQYF. As DNA, the CDR3 is TGTGCCAGCAGCTTGGGACTGTCCTACGAGCAGTACTTC.

This rearrangement joins TRBV13 to TRBJ1-1; tentative D call: TRBD1 (5 bases). Trimming pared 5 bases from V and 1 base from J, leaving 14 bases between. The germline V gene has CDR1 PRHDT and CDR2 FYEKMQ (reference sequence). The CDR3 runs to 15 residues. Written as DNA, the CDR3 is TGTGCCAGCAGCAAAAGGGGCAGGGAGAACACTGAAGCTTTCTTT. Protein: CASSKRGRENTEAFF.

The chain carries TRBV5-1 and TRBJ1-5; maybe TRBD1 (5 bases). Germline V lookup: CDR1 SGHRS, CDR2 YFSETQ. There are 14 residues in the CDR3. V was pared by 4 bases and J by 4 bases, with 12 bases between. The CDR3 region is CASSPDGGNQPQHF. The CDR3 region has the DNA TGCGCCAGCAGCCCGGACGGGGGAAATCAGCCCCAGCATTTT.

The chain is built from TRBV6-5 and TRBJ2-1; TRBD2 matches 11 bases. Trimming removed 6 bases from V and 9 bases from J; junction bases left unmatched: 10. CDR1 is MNHEY, CDR2 SVGAGI, per germline. This CDR3 is 15 amino acids long. This CDR3 is CASSPLSGGAGEQFF. In DNA form, the CDR3 reads TGTGCCAGCAGCCCTCTTAGCGGGGGGGCCGGTGAGCAGTTCTTC.

The chain carries TRBV6-1 and TRBJ2-7, with 8 bases lining up with TRBD2. V shed 2 bases and J 7 bases; nucleotides not matched to a gene: 13. The CDR3 has 16 amino acids. Germline V gene data show CDR1 as MNHNS and CDR2 as SASEGT. Here the CDR3 DNA reads TGTGCCAGCAGTGAATCTACAGCGAGCAGCGGGGGAGAGCAGTACTTC. It specifies CASSESTASSGGEQYF.

V usage is TRBV9 and J usage is TRBJ2-7, with 10 bases fitting TRBD2. J was trimmed by 9 bases and V by 3 bases; bases with no gene match: 12. Germline CDR1 and CDR2: SGDLS and YYNGEE. The CDR3 consists of 15 residues. CDR3 nucleotide sequence: TGTGCCAGCAGCGCATCTAGCGGGGGTACCCCAGGGCAGTACTTC. Its protein is CASSASSGGTPGQYF.

The chain has TRBV7-9 and TRBJ2-7; D is unresolved. Germline V lookup: CDR1 SEHNR, CDR2 FQNEAQ (reference sequence). The CDR3 is 14 residues long. V dropped 5 bases and J dropped 1 base, with 12 bases sitting between them. The CDR3 DNA follows: TGTGCCAGCAGCCGTATGGTGGTTTCCTACGAGCAGTACTTC. The encoded protein is CASSRMVVSYEQYF.

The rearrangement joins TRBV5-4 to TRBJ1-2, with no clear D. Deletions cut 0 bases from V and 4 bases from J, with 16 bases between. Germline lookup yields CDR1 SGHNT and CDR2 YYREEE (reference sequence). CDR3 length: 16 residues. CDR3 sequence reads: CASSLGYRAGAYGYTF. The DNA of the CDR3 is TGTGCCAGCAGCTTGGGTTACCGCGCCGGAGCCTATGGCTACACCTTC.

The rearrangement uses TRBV2 and TRBJ2-2, with D perhaps matching TRBD1 (5 bases). The CDR3 runs 15 residues. The germline CDR1 and CDR2 sequences are SNHLY and FYNNEI. Trimming shortened V by 3 bases and J by 6 bases, and 14 bases separated the two germline ends. The CDR3 nucleotides read TGTGCCAGCAGTGAGGAGACAGTCGCCGCCGGGGAGCTGTTTTTT. Amino acid sequence: CASSEETVAAGELFF.

This chain joins TRBV30 and TRBJ1-1; perhaps TRBD1 as D (6 bases). The CDR3 is 15 residues long. Germline assignment: CDR1 GTSNPN and CDR2 SVGIG (reference sequence). V lost 0 bases and J 3 bases, leaving 14 bases between the germline ends. The DNA of the CDR3 is TGTGCCTGGAGTGTCAGTCCGGGGGCCTACACTGAAGCTTTCTTT. It yields the protein CAWSVSPGAYTEAFF.

There are a few counts of this clone. The chain joins TRBV5-1 to TRBJ2-1; possible D gene TRBD2, 5 bases. Germline values: CDR1 SGHRS, CDR2 YFSETQ. This CDR3 has 15 residues. The germline V and J ends were trimmed by 0 bases and 8 bases, with 15 bases remaining between them. The CDR3 sequence: CASSLEVRGIDEQFF. The CDR3 DNA sequence: TGCGCCAGCAGCTTGGAGGTTCGGGGTATCGATGAGCAGTTCTTC.

In this sample, this clone turned up a few times. V gene TRBV29-1 combines with J gene TRBJ1-5; D is unclear. This CDR3 has 12 amino acids. CDR1 is SQVTM and CDR2 is ANQGSEA in the germline V gene. V lost 0 bases, J lost 7 bases, and 7 bases lay in between. The CDR3 reads CSVEDVGQPQHF. The CDR3 DNA reads as TGCAGCGTTGAAGATGTGGGGCAGCCCCAGCATTTT.